Below are 23 T cell receptor beta chains sequenced from a single sample in a study of blood T cell repertoires in COVID-19. Data came from immunoSEQ multiplex PCR; TCRdb stores just in-frame clones and leaves some out. Here the sample spans about 13,000 clones, around 87% being singletons. Sequenced: peripheral blood. The source is a human donor with active COVID-19. The donor label of this sample is uncertain.

This sequence joins TRBV2 and TRBJ1-4; D gene uncertain. Between the trimmed V and J ends, which lost 6 bases and 5 bases, there was a span of 10 bases. CDR3 length equals 13 residues. Germline lookup yields CDR1 SNHLY and CDR2 FYNNEI. The CDR3 reads CASSEGENEKLFF. Here the CDR3 DNA reads TGTGCCAGCAGCGAGGGCGAAAATGAAAAACTGTTTTTT.

This clone has more than one count but fewer than ten. The V gene is TRBV4-1, the J gene TRBJ1-6, with unresolved D. V gave up 1 base and J gave up 10 bases, with 5 bases separating them. The CDR3 runs 12 residues. Germline V lookup: CDR1 MGHRA, CDR2 YSYEKL. This CDR3 reads CASSQAESPLHF. The CDR3 bases are TGCGCCAGCAGCCAAGCGGAGTCACCCCTCCACTTT.

CDR3 coding DNA: TGTGCCAGCTCACCCGCAGGGGGCTCTGGAAACACCATATATTTT. Its translation: CASSPAGGSGNTIYF. The rearrangement links TRBV18 to TRBJ1-3; 7 bases align to TRBD1. The V and J ends lost 3 bases and 0 bases, in that order; junction bases with no gene match: 2. Per the germline V gene, CDR1 is KGHSH and CDR2 is LQKENI. The CDR3 is 15 residues long.

The chain carries TRBV30 and TRBJ2-1, with 8 bases aligning to TRBD1. V lost 0 bases and J lost 0; bases outside the gene matches: 1. The CDR3 is 15 amino acids. Germline values: CDR1 GTSNPN, CDR2 SVGIG (reference sequence). The CDR3 bases are TGTGCCTGGAGTGTAGGGACAGGCTCCTACAATGAGCAGTTCTTC. This gives the protein CAWSVGTGSYNEQFF. Drawing the rest from reference TRBV30 and TRBJ2-1, the complete variable domain is SQTIHQWPATLVQPVGSPLSLECTVEGTSNPNLYWYRQAAGRGLQLLFYSVGIGQISSEVPQNLSASRPQDRQFILSSKKLLLSDSGFYLCAWSVGTGSYNEQFFGPGTRLTVL.

The chain is built from TRBV7-8 and TRBJ2-7; 16 bases fit TRBD2. V dropped 3 bases and J dropped 4; count of bases not matched to a gene: 3. The CDR3 length is 16 residues. Germline values: CDR1 SGHVS, CDR2 FQNEAQ. CDR3 in amino acids: CASSLGTSGGGYEQYF. In DNA, the CDR3 is TGTGCCAGCAGCTTGGGGACTAGCGGGGGGGGATACGAGCAGTACTTC.

The chain combines TRBV4-2 with TRBJ2-3; 8 bases line up with TRBD1. Germline loops: CDR1 LGHNA, CDR2 YNFKEQ. CDR3 size: 16 residues. J was trimmed by 5 bases and V by 1 base; bases with no gene match: 8. The chain's CDR3 is CASSQAQTGAIDTQYF. The CDR3, as DNA: TGTGCCAGCAGCCAAGCCCAGACAGGGGCTATAGATACGCAGTATTTT.

The rearrangement links TRBV3-1 (or the pseudogene TRBV3-2) to TRBJ2-1, with 12 bases lining up with TRBD2. Germline V CDR1 and CDR2: LGHDT, YNNKEL (reference sequence). This CDR3 contains 18 residues. The junction had 5 bases not matched to a gene; V was cut back by 2 bases and J by 0 bases. The DNA for the CDR3 is TGTGCCAGCAGCCAATTACTAGCGGGGGGACGCTCCTACAATGAGCAGTTCTTC. Encoded protein: CASSQLLAGGRSYNEQFF.

The rearrangement uses TRBV9 and TRBJ1-5, with a tentative D call TRBD1 (5 bases). The V gene's germline CDR1 is SGDLS and CDR2 YYNGEE. The CDR3 totals 14 residues. V lost 4 bases and J lost 2, with 10 bases in between. CDR3 sequence reads: CASSLTGGNQPQHF. Here the CDR3 DNA reads TGTGCCAGCAGCCTAACGGGGGGCAATCAGCCCCAGCATTTT. Filled out from reference TRBV9 and TRBJ1-5, the complete variable domain reads DSGVTQTPKHLITATGQRVTLRCSPRSGDLSVYWYQQSLDQGLQFLIQYYNGEERAKGNILERFSAQQFPDLHSELNLSSLELGDSALYFCASSLTGGNQPQHFGDGTRLSIL.

This chain links TRBV28 with TRBJ1-1; 10 bases match TRBD1. Germline values: CDR1 MDHEN, CDR2 SYDVKM. The CDR3 is made up of 14 amino acids. With 8 bases clipped from V and 5 bases from J, the junction kept 8 bases outside the gene matches. This CDR3 reads CASLWTGGVTEAFF. The CDR3 DNA sequence: TGTGCCAGCCTTTGGACAGGGGGAGTGACTGAAGCTTTCTTT.

This chain connects TRBV2 to TRBJ1-3; 7 bases line up with TRBD1. J was trimmed by 0 bases and V by 8 bases; bases with no gene match: 10. Germline assignment: CDR1 SNHLY and CDR2 FYNNEI. The CDR3 runs to 16 residues. CDR3 sequence reads: CASSRGQTYSGNTIYF. The CDR3, as DNA: TGTGCCAGCTCCCGGGGACAGACGTACTCTGGAAACACCATATATTTT.

J is TRBJ2-2 and V is TRBV7-3, with D perhaps matching TRBD2 (6 bases). The V end was cut by 1 base, the J end by 0 bases, with 24 bases between. CDR3 length: 21 residues. Per the germline V gene, CDR1 is SGHTA and CDR2 is FQGTGA. The CDR3 DNA sequence: TGTGCCAGCAGCTTAAGGTACCCCGGGACTCACAATCCCGCGAACACCGGGGAGCTGTTTTTT. It translates to CASSLRYPGTHNPANTGELFF.

The chain is built from TRBV6-2 or TRBV6-3 and TRBJ1-5; 7 bases agree with TRBD1. The CDR3 has 15 residues. The V gene end was trimmed by 5 bases and the J gene end by 1 base; junction bases not matched to a gene: 5. Germline CDR1 MNHEY, CDR2 SVGEGT. The CDR3 sequence is CASSPTGVSNQPQHF. Written as DNA, the CDR3 is TGTGCCAGCAGTCCAACAGGGGTGAGCAATCAGCCCCAGCATTTT.

J is TRBJ1-6 and V is TRBV14; perhaps TRBD1 as D (6 bases). The V and J ends lost 3 bases and 8 bases respectively, with 17 bases between them. The CDR3 length is 16 residues. Germline V gene data show CDR1 as SGHDN and CDR2 as FVKESK. CDR3 sequence reads: CASSHQGRGAYSPLHF. The CDR3 nucleotides read TGTGCCAGCAGCCACCAGGGTCGGGGGGCCTATTCACCCCTCCACTTT. Looking up the rest from reference TRBV14 and TRBJ1-6 gives the full variable domain: EAGVTQFPSHSVIEKGQTVTLRCDPISGHDNLYWYRRVMGKEIKFLLHFVKESKQDESGMPNNRFLAERTGGTYSTLKVQPAELEDSGVYFCASSHQGRGAYSPLHFGNGTRLTVT.

The genes are TRBV4-3 and TRBJ1-1; possibly TRBD1 for D (6 bases). This CDR3 has 14 residues. The V end lost 1 base, the J end lost 8 bases, and 14 bases lay between the germline ends. Germline-derived CDR1 and CDR2 are LGHNA and YSLEER. The CDR3 region has the DNA TGCGCCAGCAGCCAAGCTAACAGGGTAACAGAAGCTTTCTTT. Protein product: CASSQANRVTEAFF.

J is TRBJ1-5 and V is TRBV2, with a weak D call TRBD1 (5 bases). The germline V gene has CDR1 SNHLY and CDR2 FYNNEI. This CDR3 is 14 amino acids long. V shed 6 bases and J shed 1 base, with 10 bases lying between them. CDR3 nucleotides: TGTGCCAGCAGACAGGACGGGAGCAATCAGCCCCAGCATTTT. Its protein is CASRQDGSNQPQHF.

The rearrangement uses TRBV5-1 and TRBJ2-5, with a weak D call TRBD1 (6 bases). V lost 4 bases and J 2 bases, leaving 12 bases between the germline ends. This CDR3 region has 14 residues. Germline CDR1 and CDR2: SGHRS and YFSETQ. The CDR3 spells CASSPGTNQETQYF. In DNA, the CDR3 is TGCGCCAGCAGCCCCGGGACAAATCAAGAGACCCAGTACTTC.

This chain connects TRBV5-6 to TRBJ1-2; 9 bases fit TRBD1. Germline lookup yields CDR1 SGHDT and CDR2 YYEEEE. V was pared by 4 bases and J by 7 bases, with 5 bases of the junction left unmatched. The CDR3 consists of 13 residues. In DNA, the CDR3 is TGTGCCAGCAGCCTGGGACAGGGAGGTGGCTACACCTTC. This codes for CASSLGQGGGYTF.

V is TRBV28 and J is TRBJ1-5; D not certain. V dropped 6 bases and J dropped 7 bases, with 10 bases sitting between them. Per germline, CDR1 MDHEN and CDR2 SYDVKM. This CDR3 has 12 amino acids. The CDR3 DNA reads as TGTGCCAGCAGCCCACTCGGGCAGCCCCAGCATTTT. Translation gives CASSPLGQPQHF.

The CDR3 nucleotides read TGTGCCACCAGTGCGCCGACTAGCGGGGATCGCACAGATACGCAGTATTTT. Residues: CATSAPTSGDRTDTQYF. This chain uses TRBV24-1 with TRBJ2-3; 11 bases line up with TRBD2. Trimming cost V 5 bases and J 1 base; bases outside gene matches: 7. This CDR3 is 17 amino acids long. Germline V gives CDR1 KGHDR, CDR2 SFDVKD.

The chain has TRBV28 and TRBJ2-4; TRBD1 agrees at 8 bases. The germline V gene has CDR1 MDHEN and CDR2 SYDVKM. The V and J ends lost 5 bases and 7 bases, in that order; junction bases with no gene match: 10. The CDR3 has 15 amino acids. The CDR3 region is CASSRSGGSGNIQYF. CDR3 in DNA: TGTGCCAGCAGTCGCTCAGGGGGCAGTGGCAACATTCAGTACTTC.

This clone was counted only a few times. The chain couples TRBV5-1 to TRBJ2-3; 7 bases align to TRBD2. There are 16 residues in the CDR3. V lost 0 bases and J lost 1; bases outside the gene matches: 5. CDR1 and CDR2 (germline): SGHRS, YFSETQ. The CDR3 DNA is TGCGCCAGCAGCTTGGGGTTTACTAGCGGCACAGATACGCAGTATTTT. Its translation: CASSLGFTSGTDTQYF.

The sample holds one count of this clone. The V gene is TRBV3-1 (or the pseudogene TRBV3-2), the J gene TRBJ2-1, with 8 bases identical to TRBD1. The J segment lost 4 bases and the V segment lost 7 bases, leaving 30 bases of the junction unmatched. The CDR3 loop spans 22 amino acids. In germline, CDR1 is LGHDT, CDR2 YNNKEL (reference sequence). CDR3 DNA: TGTGCCAGCACCTCAATTCCGGGACAGGTTTATTACCCCCCCGACAAATACAATGAGCAGTTCTTC. Translating it yields CASTSIPGQVYYPPDKYNEQFF.

This rearrangement joins TRBV11-2 to TRBJ2-7; tentatively, D is TRBD1 (6 bases). The germline V and J ends were trimmed by 2 bases and 2 bases, with 13 bases remaining between them. This CDR3 comprises 15 residues. Germline values: CDR1 SGHAT, CDR2 FQNNGV. CDR3 bases: TGTGCCAGCAGCTTAAAAGGGGGAAAAACCTACGAGCAGTACTTC. Encoded protein: CASSLKGGKTYEQYF.